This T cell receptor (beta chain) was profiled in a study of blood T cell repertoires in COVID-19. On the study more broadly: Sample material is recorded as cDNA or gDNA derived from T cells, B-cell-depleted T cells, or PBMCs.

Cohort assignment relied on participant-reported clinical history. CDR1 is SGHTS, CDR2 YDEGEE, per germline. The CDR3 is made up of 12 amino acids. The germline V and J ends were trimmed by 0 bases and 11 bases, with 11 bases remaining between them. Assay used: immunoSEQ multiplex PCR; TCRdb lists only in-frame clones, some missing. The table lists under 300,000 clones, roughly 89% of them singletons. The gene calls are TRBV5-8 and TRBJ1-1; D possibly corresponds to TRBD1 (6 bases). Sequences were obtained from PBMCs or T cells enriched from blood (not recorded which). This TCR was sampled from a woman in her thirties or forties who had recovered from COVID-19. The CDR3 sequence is CASSLEGVAAFF. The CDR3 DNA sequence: TGTGCCAGCAGCTTGGAGGGGGTAGCGGCTTTCTTT.